This T cell receptor (delta chain) emerged from a study of Vδ1+ human thymocytes. RNA was extracted from the cells and then reverse transcribed. Multiplex PCR used pooled V-gene forward primers and a constant-region reverse primer to amplify CDR3s. TCRdb reprocessed the multiplex PCR reads through CATT. The sample contains about 75,000 delta-chain clones, about 38% of which appear only once. Findings and limits, study-wide: Approximately 20% of thymic delta-chain sequences were Vdelta2, with few Vdelta3, unlike blood Vdelta1+ controls. Highly polyclonal TRG and TRD repertoires with Gaussian CDR3 length distributions appeared in thymus. Bulk repertoire data may be misinterpreted because of unexpected Vdelta2 sequences.

This clone was found a few times. Its antigen is unknown. This sample also contains other DNA sequences that code for the same CDR3. Vdelta1+ thymocyte sorts reached between roughly 96% and 99.6% purity. This CDR3 has 18 amino acids. With 0 bases clipped from V and 6 bases from J, the junction kept 14 bases outside the gene matches. Germline values: CDR1 TSWWSYY, CDR2 QGS. The origin of this receptor is a boy in the first two years of life who had congenital heart surgery. This chain links TRDV1 with TRDJ1, with TRDD3 matching over 9 bases. The sequencing sample was made of Vdelta1+ gamma-delta thymocytes from the thymus. Subset noted: FACS-sorted CD3+ TCRalphabeta- TCRVdelta1+ TCRVdelta2- thymocytes. The DNA of the CDR3 is TGTGCTCTTGGGGAACTACCCTTCTTCCCTCTGGGGGATTATAAACTCATCTTT. Amino acid sequence: CALGELPFFPLGDYKLIF.